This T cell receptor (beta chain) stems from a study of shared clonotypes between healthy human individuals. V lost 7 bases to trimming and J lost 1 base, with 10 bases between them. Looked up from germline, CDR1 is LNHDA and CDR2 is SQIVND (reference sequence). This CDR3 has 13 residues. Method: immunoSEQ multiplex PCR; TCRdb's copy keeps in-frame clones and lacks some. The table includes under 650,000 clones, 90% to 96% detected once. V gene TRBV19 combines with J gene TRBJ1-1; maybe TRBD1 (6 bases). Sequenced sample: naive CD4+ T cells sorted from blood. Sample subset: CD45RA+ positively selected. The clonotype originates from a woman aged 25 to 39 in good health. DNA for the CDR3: TGTGCCAGTACTCGACAGGAGAACACTGAAGCTTTCTTT. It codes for CASTRQENTEAFF.